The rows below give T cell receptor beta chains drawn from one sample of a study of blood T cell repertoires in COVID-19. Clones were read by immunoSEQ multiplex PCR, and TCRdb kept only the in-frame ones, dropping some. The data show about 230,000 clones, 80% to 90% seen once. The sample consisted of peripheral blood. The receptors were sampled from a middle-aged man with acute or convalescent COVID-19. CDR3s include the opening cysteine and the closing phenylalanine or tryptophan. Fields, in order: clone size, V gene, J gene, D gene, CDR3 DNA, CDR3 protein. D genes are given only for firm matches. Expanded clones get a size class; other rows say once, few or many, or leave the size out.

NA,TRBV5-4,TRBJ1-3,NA,TGTGCCAGCAGTCTGGACAAACTCTCTGGAAACACCATATATTTT,CASSLDKLSGNTIYF
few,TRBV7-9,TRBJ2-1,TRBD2,TGTGCCAGCAGCCCCATTGGGACTAGCGGAATTAATGAGCAGTTCTTC,CASSPIGTSGINEQFF
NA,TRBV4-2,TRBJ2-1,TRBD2,TGTGCCAGCAGCCAAGATGGGGATGGGAAGCGGGGGGTTCTCTTC,CASSQDGDGKRGVLF
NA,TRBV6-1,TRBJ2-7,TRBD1,TGTGCCAGCAGTGAAGTGGTGAGGACAGGTACGTCCTACGAGCAGTACTTC,CASSEVVRTGTSYEQYF
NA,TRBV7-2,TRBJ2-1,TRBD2,TGTGCCAGCAATAGCGGGGGCTACCCCTACAATGAGCAGTTCTTC,CASNSGGYPYNEQFF
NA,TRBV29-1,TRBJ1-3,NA,TGCAGCGTTGTAGCCTCTGGAAACACCATATATTTT,CSVVASGNTIYF
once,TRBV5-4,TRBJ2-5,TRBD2,TGTGCCAGCAGCTTGGGGCTAGCGGGGACCCTCCAAGAGACCCAGTACTTC,CASSLGLAGTLQETQYF
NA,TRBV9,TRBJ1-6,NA,TGTGCCAGCAGCGTAGACCAGGGGAGTTCACCCCTCCACTTT,CASSVDQGSSPLHF
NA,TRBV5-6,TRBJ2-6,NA,TGTGCCAGCAGCTTGGTCCCTACGCCTGGGGCCAACGTCCTGACTTTC,CASSLVPTPGANVLTF
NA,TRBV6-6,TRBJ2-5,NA,TGTGCCTCCTCCTCCACGGGTGACGGGACCCAGTACTTC,CASSSTGDGTQYF
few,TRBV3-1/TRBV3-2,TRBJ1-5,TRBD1,TGTGCCAGCAGCCAGTCCCGGACAGGGGCGGTTAGCAATCAGCCCCAGCATTTT,CASSQSRTGAVSNQPQHF
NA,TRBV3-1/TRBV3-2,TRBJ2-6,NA,TGTGCCAGCAGCCAGAGACCGGGACTGGATACTTCTGGGGCCAACGTCCTGACTTTC,CASSQRPGLDTSGANVLTF
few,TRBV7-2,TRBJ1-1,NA,TGTGCCAGCAGACTTGACAGGGAAGCTTTCTTT,CASRLDREAFF
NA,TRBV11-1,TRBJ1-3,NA,TGTGCCAGCAGCCGGGTCTCTGGAAACACCATATATTTT,CASSRVSGNTIYF
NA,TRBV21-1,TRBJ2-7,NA,TGTGCCACCCGTATCGCGGGGGACAGGGTTAATTACGAGCAGTACTTC,CATRIAGDRVNYEQYF
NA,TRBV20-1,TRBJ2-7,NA,TGCAGTGCTAGGCTGGGGCGCGAGCAGTACTTC,CSARLGREQYF
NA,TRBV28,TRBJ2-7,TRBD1,TGTGCCAGCAGGTCACAGGGGATCGGCGCCTACGAGCAGTACTTC,CASRSQGIGAYEQYF
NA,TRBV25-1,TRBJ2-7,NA,TGTGCCAGCGGGGGGGACACCCCCTACGAGCAGTACTTC,CASGGDTPYEQYF
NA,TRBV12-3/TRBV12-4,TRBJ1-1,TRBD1,TGTGCCAGCACCTCAGGGGGGCTCACTGAAGCTTTCTTT,CASTSGGLTEAFF
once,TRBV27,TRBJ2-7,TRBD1,TGTGCCAGCAGTTTATCCGTGGGACAGCAATACGAGCAGTACTTC,CASSLSVGQQYEQYF
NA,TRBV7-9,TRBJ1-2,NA,TGTGCCAGCAGCCAGGCCCCGGCGAACTATGGCTACACCTTC,CASSQAPANYGYTF
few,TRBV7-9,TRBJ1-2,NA,TGTGCCAGCAGCTTAGGAGATAATGGCTACACCTTC,CASSLGDNGYTF
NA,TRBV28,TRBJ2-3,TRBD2,TGTGCCAGCAGTTACGGGACTAGCGGGGCCAGGGATACGCAGTATTTT,CASSYGTSGARDTQYF
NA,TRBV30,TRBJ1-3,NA,TGTGCCTGGAGATTAACAGGGTCTGGAAACACCATATATTTT,CAWRLTGSGNTIYF
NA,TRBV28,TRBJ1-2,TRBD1,TGTGCCAGCAGTCCACCCAGCCCCCGACAGGGTAACTATGGCTACACCTTC,CASSPPSPRQGNYGYTF
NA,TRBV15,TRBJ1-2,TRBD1,TGTGCCACCAGCCAGACAGGGGATAACTATGGCTACACCTTC,CATSQTGDNYGYTF
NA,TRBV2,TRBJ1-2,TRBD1,TGTGCCAGCAGATACCAAGGCCCTGGACAGGGAGGTCGGGGCTACACCTTC,CASRYQGPGQGGRGYTF
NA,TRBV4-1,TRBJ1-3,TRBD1,TGCGCCAGCAGCCAAGCCGGACAGGGTTTCAGCTCTGGAAACACCATATATTTT,CASSQAGQGFSSGNTIYF
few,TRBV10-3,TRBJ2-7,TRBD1,TGTGCCATCAGCATCGACAGGGACTACGAGCAGTACTTC,CAISIDRDYEQYF
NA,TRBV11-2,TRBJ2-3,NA,TGTGCCAGCGGAGAAGATACGCAGTATTTT,CASGEDTQYF
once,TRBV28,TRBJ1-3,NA,TGTGCCAGCAGTTTACACAGGATAGAAAACACCATATATTTT,CASSLHRIENTIYF
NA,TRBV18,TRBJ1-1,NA,TGTGCCAGCTCACCCGAGGGCACTGAAGCTTTCTTT,CASSPEGTEAFF
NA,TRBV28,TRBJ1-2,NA,TGTGCCAGCAGTGTTCCCGGGGGGGTCTATGGCTACACCTTC,CASSVPGGVYGYTF
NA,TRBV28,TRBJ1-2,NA,TGTGCCAGTAAGGACACACGGGGGGTTCATGGCTACACCTTC,CASKDTRGVHGYTF
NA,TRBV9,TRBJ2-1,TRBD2,TGTGCCAGCAGCGTCACTAGCGGGGTGTGGGGCAATGAGCAGTTCTTC,CASSVTSGVWGNEQFF
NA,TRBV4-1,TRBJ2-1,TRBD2,TGCGCCAGCAGCCAAGATTCTAGCGGGGGACCTTACAATGAGCAGTTCTTC,CASSQDSSGGPYNEQFF
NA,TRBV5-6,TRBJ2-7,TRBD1,TGTGCCAGCAGCTCGGGACAGCCCGAGCAGTACTTC,CASSSGQPEQYF
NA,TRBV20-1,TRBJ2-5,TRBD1,TGCAGTGTCGACAGGGGCGAGACCCAGTACTTC,CSVDRGETQYF
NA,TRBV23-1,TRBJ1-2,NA,TGCGCCAGCAGTCAACCTAGGGGGGGCCGAAAGGACTATGGCTACACCTTC,CASSQPRGGRKDYGYTF
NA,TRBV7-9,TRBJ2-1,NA,TGTGCCAGCAGCTTACCTCCACAGGTAAACAGTGAGCAGTTCTTC,CASSLPPQVNSEQFF
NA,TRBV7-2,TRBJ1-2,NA,TGTGCCAGCAGCTTAGGGGGGGAGTTGGATGGCTACACCTTC,CASSLGGELDGYTF
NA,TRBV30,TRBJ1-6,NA,TGTGCCTGGACTAGCAGGACGACCATCTTGGGTTCACCCCTCCACTTT,CAWTSRTTILGSPLHF
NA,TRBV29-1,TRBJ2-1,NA,TGCAGCGTTGACTGGGAGTACAATGAGCAGTTCTTC,CSVDWEYNEQFF
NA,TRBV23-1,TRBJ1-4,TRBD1,TGCGCCAGCAGTCAAGGTCCGGACAGGGGCACGGGAGGTGCAACTAATGAAAAACTGTTTTTT,CASSQGPDRGTGGATNEKLFF
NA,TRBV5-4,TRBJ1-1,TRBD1,TGTGCCAGCAGCAAAGGGACAGTAAGGGGCAAATACACTGAAGCTTTCTTT,CASSKGTVRGKYTEAFF
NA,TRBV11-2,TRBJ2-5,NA,TGTGCCAGCAGCTCCCTGAAGGGAAGGGGCCAAGAGACCCAGTACTTC,CASSSLKGRGQETQYF
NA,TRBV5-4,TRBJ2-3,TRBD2,TGTGCCAGCAGCTTGGCTAGCGGGAGATCTAGCACAGATACGCAGTATTTT,CASSLASGRSSTDTQYF
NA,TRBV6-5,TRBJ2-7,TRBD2,TGTGCCAGCAGTCTAGCGGTCTCCTACGAGCAGTACTTC,CASSLAVSYEQYF
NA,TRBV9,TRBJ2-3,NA,TGTGCCAGCAGCGTAGGAGGGACTTACACAGATACGCAGTATTTT,CASSVGGTYTDTQYF
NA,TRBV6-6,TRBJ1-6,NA,TGTGCCAGCAGCCGGCCAGGAGGAGACGGACGAAACTTT,CASSRPGGDGRNF
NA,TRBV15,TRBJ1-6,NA,TGTGCCACCAGCAGAGATCTTGCGTGGGGGAGGGCCGCGGGGTATAATTCACCCCTCCACTTT,CATSRDLAWGRAAGYNSPLHF
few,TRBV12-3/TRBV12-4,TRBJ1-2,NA,TGTGCCAGCAGTTTGGGCCGTGGTGGCTACACCTTC,CASSLGRGGYTF
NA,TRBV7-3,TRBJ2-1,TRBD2,TGTGCCAGCAGCTTACGCCCCAGCGGGGGATCCGGTGAGCAGTTCTTC,CASSLRPSGGSGEQFF
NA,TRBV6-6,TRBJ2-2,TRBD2,TGTGCCAGCAGTCCTCTAGCGGGGGGGAACACCGGGGAGCTGTTTTTT,CASSPLAGGNTGELFF
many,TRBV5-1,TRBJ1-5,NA,TGCGCCAGCAGCTTGGCGGGGAGCAATCAGCCCCAGCATTTT,CASSLAGSNQPQHF